What follows is one TCR beta chain and its context. Its antigen is still unknown. Per-base quality was not reported, and no clone a single base away is much larger than it. Trimming costs V 4 bases and J 0 bases, and their ends lie 8 bases apart. The CDR3 goes from the cysteine to the phenylalanine over 14 residues. The CDR3 DNA has 42 bases and is translated from base 1. From a lookup of the germline V gene, CDR1 and CDR2 are SGHRS and YFSETQ. The sample's treatment or condition label is to be understood as: allogeneic hematopoietic cell transplantation with graft depleted of TCRalphabeta T cells and CD19 B cells. The children who served as transplant recipients had been given grafts of TCRalphabeta/CD19-depleted allogeneic hematopoietic cells. The entry originates in a study of T-cell reconstitution after alpha-beta-depleted transplantation in children (dated by TCRdb to the mid-2010s). At the level of the whole study: Using TCR repertoire profiling, the study followed T-cell immune reconstitution in a quantitative way in children after TCRalphabeta/CD19-depleted allogeneic hematopoietic cell transplantation.

Study-wide conclusions, independent of this receptor: In some patients, high TCRbeta diversity at day 60 was attributed to recipient T cells and intrathymic progenitors that had survived conditioning. Over the following months the frequencies of hyperexpanded clones went down, and after one year T-cell counts and TCRbeta diversity were mostly credited to newly produced T cells. About two months after transplant, the apparently early recovery of alphabetaT-cell counts reportedly depended on just several hundred clones that had expanded rapidly and came from non-depleted graft cells.

Library preparation employed PCR. These reads were obtained on an Illumina HiSeq 2500. TCR libraries were prepared with molecular barcoding, using unique molecular identifiers to normalize TCRbeta repertoire quantification. The public reads were quality trimmed at Q25 with fastp and then assembled into clones with MiXCR by TCRdb, keeping productive beta chains. Here each entry gathers all rows of one CDR3 protein and keeps the most common genes and DNA. This sample gives around 580,000 distinct CDR3 sequences in total; roughly a quarter of them show up just once. About 35% of the sample lies in the top ten.

Sequenced material: PBMCs, taken before TCRalphabeta/CD19-depleted stem cell transplant. The receptor was derived from a boy under three years old with Wiskott-Aldrich syndrome, due to receive a stem cell transplant. The chain was built from TRBV5-1 and TRBJ2-1, and possibly TRBD2, on 5 matching bases. The nucleotides are TGCGCCAGCAGCCGGGGTTTCTCCTACAATGAGCAGTTCTTC. It codes for CASSRGFSYNEQFF.